This T cell receptor beta chain was identified during a study of PD-1 blockade in classical Hodgkin lymphoma. This clone has only one observation. In every patient, relapse followed autologous stem cell transplantation, while exposure to brentuximab vedotin differed. The length of the CDR3 is 14 residues. Trimming pared 5 bases from V and 10 bases from J, leaving 18 bases between. Germline values: CDR1 MDHEN, CDR2 SYDVKM. This table comes from immunoSEQ multiplex PCR, and its TCRdb copy is limited to in-frame clones, with some not included. The sample records 12,000 or so clones, just under 80% being singletons.

The genes are TRBV28 and TRBJ2-1; D ambiguous. The receptor's source is a human donor with classical Hodgkin lymphoma. Sequences were derived from peripheral blood mononuclear cells (PBMCs), sampled at baseline. The CDR3 bases are TGTGCCAGCAGTCCCGCCATTGCCGGAAGGGAGCAGTTCTTC. This translates into CASSPAIAGREQFF. Based on the CDR3 plus reference TRBV28 and TRBJ2-1, the full variable domain is DVKVTQSSRYLVKRTGEKVFLECVQDMDHENMFWYRQDPGLGLRLIYFSYDVKMKEKGDIPEGYSVSREKKERFSLILESASTNQTSMYLCASSPAIAGREQFFGPGTRLTVL.